Listed below are T cell receptor beta chains from one sample, sequenced in a study of T cell responses to AZD1222 COVID-19 vaccine. Some clones are missing from TCRdb's copy, which holds only in-frame ones; the method was immunoSEQ multiplex PCR. Of tens of thousands of clones listed, approximately 85% are singletons. The specimen was peripheral blood, collected 28 days after the second AZD1222 dose. The receptors were sampled from an adult who received the AZD1222 COVID-19 vaccine. The CDR3 runs from the conserved cysteine through the conserved F or W. The D gene is left open where the match is weak. Some rows mark clone size as missing; the rest say once, few, many or name a class of expanded clone.

clone size	D gene	V gene	J gene	CDR3 DNA	CDR3 protein
.	.	TRBV19	TRBJ1-5	TGTGCCAGTAGTATCGAGGGGAACAATCAGCCCCAGCATTTT	CASSIEGNNQPQHF
.	TRBD1	TRBV25-1	TRBJ1-5	TGTGCCAGCAGTGAAGGGACAGGGGGCATAAGTCAGCCCCAGCATTTT	CASSEGTGGISQPQHF
.	.	TRBV6-6	TRBJ1-6	TGTGCCAGCAGTCGAATGTCGCAAATCCGGTTAGGGACCCTCCACTTT	CASSRMSQIRLGTLHF
.	.	TRBV11-2	TRBJ1-3	TGTGCCAGCAGCTTTCAACAGGGTCCCTCTGGAAACACCATATATTTT	CASSFQQGPSGNTIYF
.	.	TRBV4-1	TRBJ1-5	TGCGCCAGCAGCCAAGATATGCACATTAATCAGCCCCAGCATTTT	CASSQDMHINQPQHF
.	.	TRBV19	TRBJ2-5	TGTGCCAGTAGTGGGCGCGGGGGCCCCCAAGAGACCCAGTACTTC	CASSGRGGPQETQYF
.	TRBD2	TRBV5-5	TRBJ2-3	TGTGCCAGCAGCTTGGGTGCTAGCGGGAGAGGGGGTCCAGATACGCAGTATTTT	CASSLGASGRGGPDTQYF
.	.	TRBV6-5	TRBJ2-2	TGTGCCAGCATATACATCACCGGGGAGCTGTTTTTT	CASIYITGELFF
.	.	TRBV25-1	TRBJ2-1	TGTGCCAGCAGTGAACCTGGTAGCATGAATGAGCAGTTCTTC	CASSEPGSMNEQFF
.	TRBD1	TRBV19	TRBJ1-5	TGTGCCAGTAGTATTGGGACAGCAAAAGGTCAGCCCCAGCATTTT	CASSIGTAKGQPQHF
.	.	TRBV19	TRBJ1-2	TGTGCCAGTAGTACCCCCCCCTCGGATTATGGCTACACCTTC	CASSTPPSDYGYTF
.	.	TRBV11-2	TRBJ1-1	TGTGCCAGCAGCTCCAGGAGGCAGACAAACACTGAAGCTTTCTTT	CASSSRRQTNTEAFF
.	TRBD1	TRBV7-9	TRBJ2-5	TGTGCCAGCAGCTTAGGGACAGGCAACCCGGAGACCCAGTACTTC	CASSLGTGNPETQYF
.	TRBD2	TRBV7-2	TRBJ2-3	TGTGCCAGCAGCTTAGAGGCGGGGGGGCGCACAGATACGCAGTATTTT	CASSLEAGGRTDTQYF
.	TRBD2	TRBV3-1/TRBV3-2	TRBJ2-5	TGTGCCAGCAGGAGGGAGGGCGGGGAAGAGACCCAGTACTTC	CASRREGGEETQYF
.	TRBD2	TRBV7-9	TRBJ2-3	TGTGCCAGCAGCTACACCGGACTAGCGGGAGACGCAGATACGCAGTATTTT	CASSYTGLAGDADTQYF
.	.	TRBV7-2	TRBJ2-1	TGTGCCAGCAGCTTATTGGGGGGTAGACACAATGAGCAGTTCTTC	CASSLLGGRHNEQFF
.	.	TRBV27	TRBJ1-1	TGTGCCAGCAGCCGGGGAAGTTTTGGAGACACTGAAGCTTTCTTT	CASSRGSFGDTEAFF
.	TRBD2	TRBV4-3	TRBJ2-2	TGCGCCAGCAGCCAAGGACTAGCGGGCACCGGGGAGCTGTTTTTT	CASSQGLAGTGELFF
.	TRBD1	TRBV5-4	TRBJ2-2	TGTGCCAGCAGCTTCGAGGGGGCGAGCACCGGGGAGCTGTTTTTT	CASSFEGASTGELFF
.	TRBD1	TRBV5-1	TRBJ1-6	TGCGCCAGCAGCTTCCAGTCCCCCACACAGGGGAGGGGATATAATTCACCCCTCCACTTT	CASSFQSPTQGRGYNSPLHF
.	TRBD2	TRBV28	TRBJ2-1	TGTGCCAGCAGTTCGCCTACTAGCGGGAGCCACAATGAGCAGTTCTTC	CASSSPTSGSHNEQFF
.	TRBD2	TRBV10-1	TRBJ2-3	TGCGCCAGCTTCAAACCGGGACTAGCGGGAGGGCCGGATACGCAGTATTTT	CASFKPGLAGGPDTQYF
.	.	TRBV30	TRBJ1-1	TGTGCCTGGAGCCAGTTTGTTTCGAACACTGAAGCTTTCTTT	CAWSQFVSNTEAFF
.	.	TRBV11-2	TRBJ1-6	TGTGCCAGCAGCCAAAATCAAGGGGGTTCACCCCTCCACTTT	CASSQNQGGSPLHF
.	.	TRBV25-1	TRBJ1-6	TGTGCCAGCAGGGAGGACCTAGGATCATCACCCCTCCACTTT	CASREDLGSSPLHF
.	.	TRBV6-2/TRBV6-3	TRBJ2-2	TGTGCCAGCAGTTACTGGCGGGGCACCGGGGAGCTGTTTTTT	CASSYWRGTGELFF
.	.	TRBV10-3	TRBJ1-2	TGTGCCATCAGTGAGTCCACAGGATTTTATGGCTACACCTTC	CAISESTGFYGYTF
.	.	TRBV7-3	TRBJ1-1	TGTGCCAGCAGCTTAGAGCCGGATAACACTGAAGCTTTCTTT	CASSLEPDNTEAFF
.	.	TRBV6-1	TRBJ1-3	TGTGCCAGCAGTGAGGGCCTCGCGGGGCTCGGGGGAAACACCATATATTTT	CASSEGLAGLGGNTIYF
.	.	TRBV2	TRBJ1-2	TGTGCCAGCAGTGGTTCACAGGATAGGAACCATGGCTACACCTTC	CASSGSQDRNHGYTF
.	.	TRBV27	TRBJ1-2	TGTGCCAGCACGCCGACGTACACTAACTATGGCTACACCTTC	CASTPTYTNYGYTF
once	.	TRBV28	TRBJ1-2	TGTGCCAGCAGTTTATCCCACGGGACGGCATATGGCTACACCTTC	CASSLSHGTAYGYTF
.	.	TRBV5-1	TRBJ1-1	TGCGCCAGCAGCCTACAGGCGGCGGCGTACACTGAAGCTTTCTTT	CASSLQAAAYTEAFF
.	.	TRBV5-5	TRBJ1-1	TGTGCCAGCAGCTTGTCGTCAGGGAACATGAACACTGAAGCTTTCTTT	CASSLSSGNMNTEAFF
few	.	TRBV5-5	TRBJ2-2	TGTGCCAGTAGGGGCAGGGGAAACACCGGGGAGCTGTTTTTT	CASRGRGNTGELFF